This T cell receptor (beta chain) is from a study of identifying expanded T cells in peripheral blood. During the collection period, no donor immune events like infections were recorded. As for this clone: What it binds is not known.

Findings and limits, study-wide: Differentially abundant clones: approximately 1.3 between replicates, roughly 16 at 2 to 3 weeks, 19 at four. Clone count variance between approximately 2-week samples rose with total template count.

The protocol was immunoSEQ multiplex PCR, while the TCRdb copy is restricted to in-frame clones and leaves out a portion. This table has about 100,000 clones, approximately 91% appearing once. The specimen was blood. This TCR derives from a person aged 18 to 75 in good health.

The CDR3 region has the DNA TGTGCCAGCAGCTTAGACAGGGCCAGTCGTCATGGCTACACCTTC. It translates to CASSLDRASRHGYTF. The chain joins TRBV7-3 to TRBJ1-2, with 7 bases identical to TRBD1. Germline V gives CDR1 SGHTA, CDR2 FQGTGA. CDR3 length: 15 amino acids. J was trimmed by 6 bases and V by 2 bases; bases with no gene match: 9.